This T cell receptor beta chain appears in the sequencing data of a study of T cells after yellow fever vaccination. About the research overall: Some fractions had low cell numbers, and these were prepared with SMART-Seq v4 Ultra Low Input.

From germline, CDR1 is SGHRS and CDR2 YFSETQ. V was trimmed by 7 bases and J by 8 bases, leaving 19 bases between them. The CDR3 length is 14 residues. Study observations and caveats: The bulk population could contribute abundant contaminating clonotypes to FACS-sorted repertoires.

Production of TCR cDNA was by 5'RACE template switching, which also added a universal primer site and UMIs. TCRdb ran MiXCR on the 5' RACE reads and lists one entry per CDR3 protein. The sample comprises about 350,000 distinct CDR3 sequences, around 10% of which are singletons, and more than 15% rests with the top ten. This clonotype was found a few times. Its target is unknown. The sample in question was PBMCs, obtained on the day of the first yellow fever vaccination. The receptor was derived from a man in his late teens or twenties who received the YFV17D yellow fever vaccine. The rearrangement joins TRBV5-1 to TRBJ2-1, with D tentatively TRBD1 (6 bases). CDR3 loop: CASSQGFPDDEQFF. CDR3 nucleotide sequence: TGCGCCAGCTCACAGGGATTCCCCGACGATGAGCAGTTCTTC.